Following are 31 T cell receptor beta chains from one sample sequenced in a study of blood T cell repertoires in COVID-19 (dated by TCRdb to 2020 to 2021). The library relied on the immunoSEQ multiplex PCR assay. In TCRdb, the immuneACCESS table is reduced to in-frame sequences with V and J assigned. These tables do not hold every clone; where another copy was compared, an unresolved V gene accounts for under half, and the others remain unexplained. Counted in this sample were 200,000 to 250,000 clones; 65% to 90% of them appeared once. The biggest ten clones account for 5.1% of the sample. The source material was peripheral blood. The source of these receptors is a man between 45 and 60 years old with COVID-19, enrolled during active disease.

The genes are TRBV5-1 and TRBJ2-1; unclear D gene. CDR3 length: 11 residues. The germline CDR1 and CDR2 sequences are SGHRS and YFSETQ. Trimming stripped 2 bases from V and 8 bases from J, with 5 bases between. The CDR3: CASSFVDEQFF. Written as DNA, the CDR3 is TGCGCCAGCAGCTTTGTCGATGAGCAGTTCTTC.

This rearrangement joins TRBV27 to TRBJ2-7; 8 bases agree with TRBD1. The germline V gene encodes CDR1 MNHEY and CDR2 SMNVEV (reference sequence). The CDR3 loop spans 15 amino acids. Losses at the gene ends were 5 bases for V and 1 base for J; bases not matched to a gene: 7. The CDR3 nucleotides read TGTGCCAGCAGTAGACAGGGGTCGAAATCCTACGAGCAGTACTTC. It yields the protein CASSRQGSKSYEQYF.

The chain carries TRBV29-1 and TRBJ2-2; 7 nucleotides align to TRBD1. The germline V gene has CDR1 SQVTM and CDR2 ANQGSEA. The CDR3 runs to 15 residues. J gave up 0 bases and V 4 bases, and 5 bases lay outside the gene matches. This chain's CDR3 is CSVVPTGSNTGELFF. The CDR3 DNA follows: TGCAGCGTTGTCCCGACAGGGTCGAACACCGGGGAGCTGTTTTTT.

For this clone: Other DNA sequences from this sample encode an identical CDR3 as well. The chain has TRBV3-1 (or the pseudogene TRBV3-2) and TRBJ2-5; weak D call: TRBD2 (6 bases). The CDR3 is 14 amino acids. Germline V gives CDR1 LGHDT, CDR2 YNNKEL (reference sequence). V lost 3 bases, J lost 5 bases, and 13 bases lay in between. This CDR3 reads CASSQRGGLETQYF. CDR3 nucleotide sequence: TGTGCCAGCAGCCAGAGGGGAGGATTGGAGACCCAGTACTTC.

The V gene is TRBV6-8, the J gene TRBJ2-3, with 7 bases that match TRBD1. J was trimmed by 6 bases and V by 8 bases; bases with no gene match: 5. CDR1 is MNHGY and CDR2 is SAAAGT in the germline V gene. This CDR3 is built from 12 residues. The CDR3 region has the DNA TGTGCCAGCGGCCCCAGGGGGGATACGCAGTATTTT. It specifies CASGPRGDTQYF.

This clone was detected only once. The genes are TRBV13 and TRBJ2-2; D is ambiguous. The length of the CDR3 is 15 residues. The V end was cut by 4 bases, the J end by 4 bases, with 13 bases between. Germline V lookup: CDR1 PRHDT, CDR2 FYEKMQ (reference sequence). The CDR3, as DNA: TGTGCCAGCAGCTCGTTAATCTTAGCCACCGGGGAGCTGTTTTTT. Translated: CASSSLILATGELFF.

This rearrangement joins TRBV6-2 or TRBV6-3 to TRBJ1-2, with no clear D. The CDR3 totals 12 residues. Trimming removed 0 bases from V and 7 bases from J, with 6 bases in between. Germline V lookup: CDR1 MNHEY, CDR2 SVGEGT. The CDR3 coding sequence is TGTGCCAGCAGTTACTCGGTCGGTGGCTACACCTTC. Protein: CASSYSVGGYTF.

The rearrangement joins TRBV18 to TRBJ1-1; D gene ambiguous. V lost 1 base and J 1 base, leaving 4 bases between the germline ends. Germline V gives CDR1 KGHSH, CDR2 LQKENI. The CDR3 runs to 13 residues. CDR3 in amino acids: CASSPRRNTEAFF. The CDR3, as DNA: TGTGCCAGCTCACCACGGAGGAACACTGAAGCTTTCTTT. The complete variable domain, with remaining parts taken from reference TRBV18 and TRBJ1-1, reads NAGVMQNPRHLVRRRGQEARLRCSPMKGHSHVYWYRQLPEEGLKFMVYLQKENIIDESGMPKERFSAEFPKEGPSILRIQQVVRGDSAAYFCASSPRRNTEAFFGQGTRLTVV.

This chain joins TRBV27 and TRBJ1-1; TRBD1 agrees at 9 bases. The V gene end was trimmed by 6 bases and the J gene end by 9 bases; junction bases not matched to a gene: 8. The germline gives CDR1 MNHEY, CDR2 SMNVEV (reference sequence). This CDR3 is 13 amino acids long. CDR3 DNA sequence: TGTGCCAGCAGACAAACCGGGACAGGGAAAGCTTTCTTT. Residues: CASRQTGTGKAFF.

CDR3 coding DNA: TGCAGTGCTAGTCGGGGACAGTTTGGCGAAAAACTGTTTTTT. Translated, it gives CSASRGQFGEKLFF. The V and J genes are TRBV20-1 and TRBJ1-4, with 7 bases lining up with TRBD1. V shed 3 bases, J shed 8 bases, and the junction held 9 bases outside the gene matches. The germline V gene encodes CDR1 DFQATT and CDR2 SNEGSKA (reference sequence). The CDR3 contains 14 residues.

The rearrangement uses TRBV30 and TRBJ1-5; a weak D match, TRBD1 (6 bases). Germline V gives CDR1 GTSNPN, CDR2 SVGIG (reference sequence). This CDR3 is 13 amino acids long. The V end was cut by 0 bases, the J end by 7 bases, with 10 bases between. CDR3 nucleotide sequence: TGTGCCTGGAGTGTCCAGGGGACCCAGCCCCAGCATTTT. Translating gives CAWSVQGTQPQHF. The whole variable domain, remainder taken from reference TRBV30 and TRBJ1-5, is SQTIHQWPATLVQPVGSPLSLECTVEGTSNPNLYWYRQAAGRGLQLLFYSVGIGQISSEVPQNLSASRPQDRQFILSSKKLLLSDSGFYLCAWSVQGTQPQHFGDGTRLSIL.

The DNA for the CDR3 is TGCGCCAGCAGCTTCTCCGGGACATCCTACGAGCAGTACTTC. Its translation is CASSFSGTSYEQYF. The chain joins TRBV5-1 to TRBJ2-7; a weak D match, TRBD1 (6 bases). V was clipped by 2 bases and J by 1 base, with 10 bases between them. Germline values: CDR1 SGHRS, CDR2 YFSETQ. The CDR3 has 14 amino acids.

The chain joins TRBV7-9 to TRBJ2-2, with 12 bases identical to TRBD2. After removal of 1 base from V and 0 bases from J, the junction contained 6 bases not matched to a gene. The CDR3 covers 19 residues. Germline CDR1 reads SEHNR; CDR2 reads FQNEAQ (reference sequence). CDR3 coding DNA: TGTGCCAGCAGCTTAGGGAGACTAGCGGGGGCCGCGAACACCGGGGAGCTGTTTTTT. It yields the protein CASSLGRLAGAANTGELFF. The complete variable domain, with remaining parts taken from reference TRBV7-9 and TRBJ2-2, reads DTGVSQNPRHKITKRGQNVTFRCDPISEHNRLYWYRQTLGQGPEFLTYFQNEAQLEKSRLLSDRFSAERPKGSFSTLEIQRTEQGDSAMYLCASSLGRLAGAANTGELFFGEGSRLTVL.

The count of this clone is one. The gene calls are TRBV21-1 and TRBJ1-1; the DNA was not compared with TRBD1, the D call given in the table. TRBV21-1 is shown as a pseudogene. This CDR3 spans 16 amino acids. In nucleotides, the CDR3 is TGTGCCAGCAGCAGTTGGACAGGGGCTGGGAGCGCTGAAGCTTTCTTT. It is translated as CASSSWTGAGSAEAFF.

This chain uses TRBV6-5 with TRBJ1-1, with 7 bases aligning to TRBD1. The CDR3 totals 14 residues. CDR1 is MNHEY and CDR2 is SVGAGI in the germline V gene. J gave up 1 base and V 6 bases, and 5 bases lay outside the gene matches. The CDR3 protein is CASSQDRPNTEAFF. The DNA of the CDR3 is TGTGCCAGCAGCCAGGACAGGCCGAACACTGAAGCTTTCTTT.

This clone turned up a few times. The CDR3 DNA reads TGTGCCAGCTCACCCGGGGGACAGGGGGCGCGGGTCACTGAAGCTTTCTTT. This sequence encodes CASSPGGQGARVTEAFF. The chain joins TRBV18 to TRBJ1-1, with 12 bases fitting TRBD1. The V segment lost 3 bases and the J segment 4 bases; nucleotides outside the gene matches: 9. The CDR3 has 17 residues. Germline V lookup: CDR1 KGHSH, CDR2 LQKENI.

V gene TRBV5-5 combines with J gene TRBJ1-5; no definite D call. The V gene's germline CDR1 is SGHKS and CDR2 YYEKEE (reference sequence). The CDR3 loop spans 13 amino acids. Deletions cut 3 bases from V and 5 bases from J, with 9 bases between. This CDR3 is CASSWAGDQPQHF. The CDR3 DNA follows: TGTGCCAGCAGCTGGGCGGGAGATCAGCCCCAGCATTTT.

V usage is TRBV23-1 and J usage is TRBJ2-7, with 8 bases fitting TRBD1. TRBV23-1 is classed as an ORF, of uncertain function. V lost 8 bases and J lost 1; bases outside the gene matches: 4. The CDR3 extends over 13 amino acids. For the CDR3, the DNA is TGCGCCAGCGGGAACAGGGGGTCCTACGAGCAGTACTTC. It is translated as CASGNRGSYEQYF.

The chain uses TRBV23-1 and TRBJ2-1; 7 positions agree with TRBD1. Being an ORF, TRBV23-1 has a function that is uncertain. The CDR3 totals 15 residues. V lost 4 bases, J lost 3 bases, and 6 bases stayed unmatched. The CDR3 DNA reads as TGCGCCAGCAGTCCTAACAGGGGAATCTACAATGAGCAGTTCTTC. Translated, it gives CASSPNRGIYNEQFF.

The rearrangement uses TRBV27 and TRBJ2-1; 11 bases are a match to TRBD2. Trimming took 6 bases from V and 3 from J; bases not matched to a gene: 7. CDR3 length equals 16 residues. In germline, CDR1 is MNHEY, CDR2 SMNVEV (reference sequence). CDR3 protein: CASSSELAGVYNEQFF. CDR3 sequence (DNA): TGTGCCAGCAGCTCCGAACTAGCGGGGGTCTACAATGAGCAGTTCTTC.

This chain connects TRBV6-5 to TRBJ2-1; maybe TRBD2 (6 bases). Germline V CDR1 and CDR2: MNHEY, SVGAGI. CDR3 length: 13 residues. V was shortened by 6 bases and J by 1 base, with 7 bases between the two germline ends. In DNA form, the CDR3 reads TGTGCCAGCAGGGCGGGGTCCTACAATGAGCAGTTCTTC. The encoded protein is CASRAGSYNEQFF.

The rearrangement uses TRBV11-1 and TRBJ1-2; D gene uncertain. The CDR3 spans 12 residues. V dropped 2 bases and J dropped 6 bases, with 7 bases sitting between them. Germline V gene lookup returns CDR1 SGHAT and CDR2 FQDESV (reference sequence). CDR3 sequence reads: CASSLYGDGYTF. In DNA form, the CDR3 reads TGTGCCAGCAGCTTATACGGGGATGGCTACACCTTC.

The J gene is TRBJ2-5, the V gene TRBV5-4; TRBD1 matches 11 bases. Germline CDR1 is SGHNT and CDR2 is YYREEE (reference sequence). The V gene end was trimmed by 4 bases and the J gene end by 5 bases; junction bases not matched to a gene: 4. This CDR3 comprises 14 residues. CDR3 bases: TGTGCCAGCAGCGGACAGGGGGCCGGTGAGACCCAGTACTTC. This encodes CASSGQGAGETQYF.

This rearrangement joins TRBV27 to TRBJ1-5, with 7 positions matching TRBD1. CDR3 length: 15 amino acids. V gave up 6 bases and J gave up 5 bases; unmatched junction bases: 10. Germline CDR1 MNHEY, CDR2 SMNVEV (reference sequence). CDR3 nucleotides: TGTGCCAGCAGCCCCGAGGGGGCTTTTTATCAGCCCCAGCATTTT. Amino acid sequence: CASSPEGAFYQPQHF.

The V gene is TRBV18, the J gene TRBJ2-7, with 8 bases matching TRBD1. From germline, CDR1 is KGHSH and CDR2 LQKENI. The CDR3 runs 16 residues. The trim removed 2 bases at V and 2 bases at J, leaving 8 bases unmatched. CDR3: CASSPRTGQGPYEQYF. CDR3 nucleotide sequence: TGTGCCAGCTCACCAAGAACCGGACAGGGTCCCTACGAGCAGTACTTC.

This clone has a single count. V gene TRBV20-1 combines with J gene TRBJ1-1; 10 positions agree with TRBD1. The CDR3 has 16 residues. The V segment lost 3 bases and the J segment 0 bases; nucleotides outside the gene matches: 7. CDR1 is DFQATT, CDR2 SNEGSKA, per germline (reference sequence). The CDR3 DNA follows: TGCAGTGCTAGTGGCCGGGACAGGGGAATGAACACTGAAGCTTTCTTT. It encodes CSASGRDRGMNTEAFF.

Here the CDR3 DNA reads TGTGCCAGCAGGGGTCAAGGGGGGGGGTATCAGCCCCAGCATTTT. This translates into CASRGQGGGYQPQHF. The chain combines TRBV28 with TRBJ1-5; tentatively, D is TRBD1 (6 bases). This CDR3 spans 15 amino acids. Germline V gives CDR1 MDHEN, CDR2 SYDVKM. V was shortened by 6 bases and J by 5 bases, with 17 bases between the two germline ends. Full variable domain (outside the CDR3, taken from reference TRBV28 and TRBJ1-5): DVKVTQSSRYLVKRTGEKVFLECVQDMDHENMFWYRQDPGLGLRLIYFSYDVKMKEKGDIPEGYSVSREKKERFSLILESASTNQTSMYLCASRGQGGGYQPQHFGDGTRLSIL.

This clone was observed a handful of times. At the DNA level, this CDR3 is encoded by other sequences in the same sample as well. The J gene is TRBJ2-7, the V gene TRBV3-1 (or the pseudogene TRBV3-2), with D uncertain. Deletions cut 4 bases from V and 0 bases from J, with 10 bases between. The CDR3 is 14 amino acids. Germline lookup yields CDR1 LGHDT and CDR2 YNNKEL (reference sequence). The CDR3 region has the DNA TGTGCCAGCAGCCCCCTTGGCGGCTCCTACGAGCAGTACTTC. Its protein is CASSPLGGSYEQYF.

The J gene is TRBJ2-7, the V gene TRBV7-2; D is perhaps TRBD1 (5 bases). Germline values: CDR1 SGHTA, CDR2 FQGNSA. The V and J ends lost 5 bases and 2 bases respectively, with 16 bases between them. CDR3 length: 15 amino acids. The CDR3 DNA reads TGTGCCAGCAGCCACGACAGAAACCCCACCTACGAGCAGTACTTC. This codes for CASSHDRNPTYEQYF.

This clone appeared a few times. CDR3 sequence reads: CATSSGDLSNQPQHF. In DNA form, the CDR3 reads TGTGCCACCAGCAGTGGAGACCTTAGCAATCAGCCCCAGCATTTT. This chain connects TRBV15 to TRBJ1-5, with unresolved D. Deletions cut 3 bases from V and 0 bases from J, with 9 bases between. This CDR3 region has 15 residues. Germline V gene sequence: CDR1 LNHNV, CDR2 YYDKDF (reference sequence).

This clone appeared once. The chain has TRBV7-8 and TRBJ2-7; D uncertain. The germline V gene encodes CDR1 SGHVS and CDR2 FQNEAQ. V lost 5 bases and J 3 bases, leaving 20 bases between the germline ends. The CDR3 loop spans 16 amino acids. The CDR3 nucleotides read TGTGCCAGCAGCGTAAAAGAGATAGAGCTATACTACGAGCAGTACTTC. Translating gives CASSVKEIELYYEQYF.